The 32 T cell receptor beta chains presented below share a single source sample, sequenced in a study of cytomegalovirus exposure and HLA in healthy donors. The PCR ran on 60 Vbeta and 13 Jbeta primers. The table came from immunoSEQ multiplex PCR; TCRdb's copy has only in-frame clones and leaves some out. In all, the sample yields about 48,000 clones. Sequenced input: PBMCs. The receptors originated from a woman aged 35 to 49 in good health and CMV-seronegative.

V gene TRBV7-3 combines with J gene TRBJ2-2; 9 bases are shared with TRBD2. The V gene end was trimmed by 4 bases and the J gene end by 3 bases; junction bases not matched to a gene: 9. This CDR3 has 17 amino acids. CDR1 is SGHTA, CDR2 FQGTGA, per germline. The CDR3, as DNA: TGTGCCAGCAGCTGGGTCCTAGCGGGATCGCACACCGGGGAGCTGTTTTTT. Translating gives CASSWVLAGSHTGELFF.

The V call is TRBV7-2, the J call TRBJ2-3, with 7 bases lining up with TRBD1. In germline, CDR1 is SGHTA, CDR2 FQGNSA. The length of the CDR3 is 15 residues. With V trimmed by 6 bases and J by 0 bases, 6 bases remained unmatched. CDR3 nucleotide sequence: TGTGCCAGCAGTCCGAGACAGGGCAGCACAGATACGCAGTATTTT. Amino acids: CASSPRQGSTDTQYF.

The chain combines TRBV5-5 with TRBJ2-5; D not resolved. Germline V gives CDR1 SGHKS, CDR2 YYEKEE (reference sequence). The CDR3 runs 11 residues. V was trimmed by 1 base and J by 5 bases, leaving 3 bases between them. The CDR3 loop is CASSLLETQYF. As DNA, the CDR3 is TGTGCCAGCAGCTTGCTGGAGACCCAGTACTTC.

The chain recombines TRBV7-9 with TRBJ1-4, with D uncertain. The CDR3 extends over 15 amino acids. Germline CDR1 is SEHNR and CDR2 is FQNEAQ (reference sequence). Between the trimmed V and J ends, which lost 2 bases and 8 bases, there was a span of 15 bases. This chain's CDR3 is CASSLWSGKGEKLFF. Here the CDR3 DNA reads TGTGCCAGCAGCTTATGGTCGGGGAAAGGGGAAAAACTGTTTTTT. The variable domain in full, completed from reference TRBV7-9 and TRBJ1-4, reads DTGVSQNPRHKITKRGQNVTFRCDPISEHNRLYWYRQTLGQGPEFLTYFQNEAQLEKSRLLSDRFSAERPKGSFSTLEIQRTEQGDSAMYLCASSLWSGKGEKLFFGSGTQLSVL.

This rearrangement joins TRBV30 to TRBJ2-7; possibly TRBD1 for D (5 bases). Trimming removed 5 bases at V and 3 bases at J, with 8 bases between. Germline V gives CDR1 GTSNPN, CDR2 SVGIG (reference sequence). The CDR3 covers 11 residues. CDR3 loop: CAWGADYEQYF. In nucleotides, the CDR3 is TGTGCCTGGGGGGCGGACTACGAGCAGTACTTC. Full variable domain (outside the CDR3, taken from reference TRBV30 and TRBJ2-7): SQTIHQWPATLVQPVGSPLSLECTVEGTSNPNLYWYRQAAGRGLQLLFYSVGIGQISSEVPQNLSASRPQDRQFILSSKKLLLSDSGFYLCAWGADYEQYFGPGTRLTVT.

This sequence joins TRBV4-3 and TRBJ1-2; possibly TRBD1 for D (5 bases). V dropped 0 bases and J dropped 10 bases, with 12 bases sitting between them. Germline CDR1 is LGHNA and CDR2 is YSLEER. This CDR3 has 13 amino acids. This CDR3 reads CASSQDGVGDYTF. Written as DNA, the CDR3 is TGCGCCAGCAGCCAAGATGGAGTAGGGGACTACACCTTC.

The gene calls are TRBV7-8 and TRBJ1-4; D might be TRBD1 (5 bases). Germline CDR1 reads SGHVS; CDR2 reads FQNEAQ. CDR3 length: 16 residues. V was pared by 5 bases and J by 0 bases, with 13 bases between. CDR3 coding DNA: TGTGCCAGCAGCCCCTTGGCGACAGCAACTAATGAAAAACTGTTTTTT. Translation: CASSPLATATNEKLFF.

The chain joins TRBV18 to TRBJ2-5; TRBD1 is a possible D gene (6 bases). The J call is in doubt because the DNA end fits TRBJ2-7 better. The germline V gene encodes CDR1 KGHSH and CDR2 LQKENI. The CDR3 consists of 13 residues. The CDR3 protein is CASSPTGPYEQYF. Here the CDR3 DNA reads TGTGCCAGCTCACCAACAGGGCCCTACGAGCAGTACTTC.

This chain connects TRBV7-2 to TRBJ1-1; 7 nucleotides align to TRBD1. CDR1 is SGHTA and CDR2 is FQGNSA in the germline V gene. The V and J ends lost 1 base and 7 bases, in that order; junction bases with no gene match: 6. This CDR3 is 14 amino acids long. The CDR3 bases are TGTGCCAGCAGCTTAGTCCCCCGGGACAGTGAAGCTTTCTTT. Protein sequence: CASSLVPRDSEAFF.

The gene calls are TRBV6-6 and TRBJ2-7, with D possibly being TRBD1 (5 bases). The CDR3 is 12 residues long. Trimming cost V 8 bases and J 1 base, with 9 bases left between them. Per germline, CDR1 MNHNY and CDR2 SVGAGI (reference sequence). The CDR3 is CASSGQSYEQYF. CDR3 sequence (DNA): TGTGCCAGCTCCGGACAATCCTACGAGCAGTACTTC.

The V gene is TRBV18, the J gene TRBJ2-1, with 15 bases lining up with TRBD2. The CDR3 contains 17 residues. CDR1 and CDR2 from the germline V gene are KGHSH and LQKENI. Trimming cost V 4 bases and J 6 bases; bases outside gene matches: 7. CDR3 DNA: TGTGCCAGCTCACTTGGACTAGCGGGAGGGCCACTCAATGAGCAGTTCTTC. Its translation is CASSLGLAGGPLNEQFF.

The CDR3 region is CASSFYIGTSGRGSYNEQFF. CDR3 coding DNA: TGTGCCAGCAGCTTTTACATCGGGACTAGCGGGAGGGGCTCCTACAATGAGCAGTTCTTC. The chain links TRBV5-4 to TRBJ2-1, with 16 bases aligning to TRBD2. The CDR3 sequence is 20 residues long. V lost 2 bases and J lost 0; bases outside the gene matches: 8. Germline V gene sequence: CDR1 SGHNT, CDR2 YYREEE (reference sequence).

This chain joins TRBV6-1 and TRBJ1-2; D unclear. V shed 2 bases and J shed 4 bases, with 8 bases lying between them. Germline-derived CDR1 and CDR2 are MNHNS and SASEGT. The CDR3 is 13 amino acids. CDR3 coding DNA: TGTGCCAGCAGTGAATTTCCAGGCTATGGCTACACCTTC. It is translated as CASSEFPGYGYTF.

The chain links TRBV5-4 to TRBJ2-7, with 11 bases fitting TRBD1. Germline lookup yields CDR1 SGHNT and CDR2 YYREEE (reference sequence). Losses at the gene ends were 4 bases for V and 4 bases for J; bases not matched to a gene: 13. The CDR3 loop spans 17 amino acids. CDR3 nucleotides: TGTGCCAGCAGCCCGGGACAGGGGGGCCCACGAACTTACGAGCAGTACTTC. The encoded protein is CASSPGQGGPRTYEQYF.

The V and J genes are TRBV4-3 and TRBJ2-2, with TRBD2 as a possible D gene (5 bases). In germline, CDR1 is LGHNA, CDR2 YSLEER. Trimming removed 4 bases at V and 1 base at J, with 7 bases between. The CDR3 is 14 amino acids. CDR3 loop: CASSLSVNTGELFF. CDR3 sequence (DNA): TGCGCCAGCAGCCTTAGCGTGAACACCGGGGAGCTGTTTTTT.

The J gene is TRBJ1-1, the V gene TRBV20-1; 7 positions agree with TRBD1. The CDR3 has 11 amino acids. Losses at the gene ends were 6 bases for V and 7 bases for J; bases not matched to a gene: 5. Germline V gene data show CDR1 as DFQATT and CDR2 as SNEGSKA (reference sequence). For the CDR3, the DNA is TGCAGTGCGTCCCAGGGGGGTGAAGCTTTCTTT. This sequence encodes CSASQGGEAFF.

The V and J genes are TRBV18 and TRBJ2-5; 7 bases are shared with TRBD1. The ends lost 4 bases at V and 2 bases at J; junction bases unmatched: 7. The CDR3 is made up of 15 amino acids. Germline CDR1 KGHSH, CDR2 LQKENI. The CDR3: CASSRGQNIQETQYF. The CDR3 DNA reads as TGTGCCAGCTCACGGGGACAGAACATACAAGAGACCCAGTACTTC.

This chain uses TRBV20-1 with TRBJ2-1; D gene unclear. V shed 7 bases and J shed 6 bases, with 7 bases lying between them. The CDR3 has 10 amino acids. Germline values: CDR1 DFQATT, CDR2 SNEGSKA (reference sequence). DNA of the CDR3: TGCAGTGTTTCTAGCAATGAGCAGTTCTTC. This sequence encodes CSVSSNEQFF.

V and J are TRBV4-1 and TRBJ1-6; 8 bases are shared with TRBD1. The CDR3 has 15 residues. Germline V gene sequence: CDR1 MGHRA, CDR2 YSYEKL. Unmatched junction bases numbered 3, after V lost 0 bases and J lost 8 bases. The CDR3 is CASSQDPGGYSPLHF. CDR3 nucleotides: TGCGCCAGCAGCCAAGACCCAGGGGGCTATTCACCCCTCCACTTT.

The chain carries TRBV5-1 and TRBJ2-5; no clear D gene. The CDR3 runs 15 residues. V was trimmed by 1 base and J by 1 base, leaving 11 bases between them. CDR1 is SGHRS, CDR2 YFSETQ, per germline. CDR3: CASSLSSQSQETQYF. The CDR3, as DNA: TGCGCCAGCAGCTTGTCGTCACAATCCCAAGAGACCCAGTACTTC.

The rearrangement joins TRBV4-2 to TRBJ1-1; the D gene is possibly TRBD1 (5 bases). Trimming pared 0 bases from V and 4 bases from J, leaving 9 bases between. The CDR3 covers 14 residues. Germline values: CDR1 LGHNA, CDR2 YNFKEQ. The CDR3 region has the DNA TGTGCCAGCAGCCAAGAGACAGTAACCACTGAAGCTTTCTTT. Residues: CASSQETVTTEAFF.

This chain joins TRBV6-6 and TRBJ1-5; 10 nucleotides agree with TRBD1. CDR3 length equals 14 residues. With 4 bases clipped from V and 9 bases from J, the junction kept 6 bases outside the gene matches. Germline V CDR1 and CDR2: MNHNY, SVGAGI (reference sequence). In nucleotides, the CDR3 is TGTGCCAGCAGTTTACTAGACAGGGGGCCGCCCCAGCATTTT. This gives the protein CASSLLDRGPPQHF.

The chain is built from TRBV5-1 and TRBJ1-1; the D gene is possibly TRBD1 (6 bases). This CDR3 is 15 amino acids long. Germline CDR1 is SGHRS and CDR2 is YFSETQ. Trimming shortened V by 2 bases and J by 0 bases, and 11 bases separated the two germline ends. In nucleotides, the CDR3 is TGCGCCAGCAGCTTCGCACAGGGAGTGAACACTGAAGCTTTCTTT. Its translation: CASSFAQGVNTEAFF.

The V gene is TRBV19, the J gene TRBJ2-3; TRBD2 aligns across 12 bases. The CDR3 is 15 amino acids. Trimming took 5 bases from V and 5 from J; bases not matched to a gene: 5. CDR1 is LNHDA, CDR2 SQIVND, per germline (reference sequence). CDR3 sequence: CASSPQLAGGDTQYF. The CDR3 nucleotides read TGTGCCAGTAGTCCACAACTAGCGGGGGGAGATACGCAGTATTTT. The full variable domain, rest sourced from reference TRBV19 and TRBJ2-3, is DGGITQSPKYLFRKEGQNVTLSCEQNLNHDAMYWYRQDPGQGLRLIYYSQIVNDFQKGDIAEGYSVSREKKESFPLTVTSAQKNPTAFYLCASSPQLAGGDTQYFGPGTRLTVL.

The V gene is TRBV30, the J gene TRBJ1-2; a possible D gene is TRBD1 (6 bases). Germline V gene data show CDR1 as GTSNPN and CDR2 as SVGIG (reference sequence). This CDR3 is built from 13 residues. V gave up 3 bases and J gave up 8 bases, with 16 bases separating them. The CDR3 loop is CAWSRDTLRGYTF. In DNA form, the CDR3 reads TGTGCCTGGAGCCGGGACACGTTGAGAGGCTACACCTTC.

The chain uses TRBV4-1 and TRBJ2-7, with 10 bases fitting TRBD1. Germline CDR1 and CDR2: MGHRA and YSYEKL. The CDR3 totals 17 residues. V shed 4 bases and J 3 bases; nucleotides not matched to a gene: 12. CDR3 sequence reads: CASSRTLRDRGGYEQYF. Written as DNA, the CDR3 is TGCGCCAGCAGCCGAACCCTCCGGGACAGGGGTGGCTACGAGCAGTACTTC.

The J gene is TRBJ2-3, the V gene TRBV10-3; D may be TRBD1 (5 bases). With 5 bases removed from V and 8 bases from J, the gap between germline ends came to 17 bases. The CDR3 contains 14 residues. The germline V gene has CDR1 ENHRY and CDR2 SYGVKD. The DNA for the CDR3 is TGTGCCATCAGTCCCCCCCAGGGCCGCGGTACGCAGTATTTT. Translating gives CAISPPQGRGTQYF.

The gene calls are TRBV5-1 and TRBJ2-3, with 12 positions matching TRBD2. CDR3 length: 17 residues. The germline gives CDR1 SGHRS, CDR2 YFSETQ. Unmatched junction bases numbered 6, after V lost 1 base and J lost 3 bases. CDR3 protein: CASSLTRLAGVTDTQYF. CDR3 in DNA: TGCGCCAGCAGCTTGACCCGACTAGCGGGGGTGACAGATACGCAGTATTTT.

This sequence joins TRBV7-6 and TRBJ2-7; D perhaps matches TRBD2 (6 bases). This CDR3 spans 14 amino acids. CDR1 is SGHVS, CDR2 FNYEAQ, per germline. Between the trimmed V and J ends, which lost 5 bases and 6 bases, there was a span of 17 bases. CDR3 loop: CASSLRPTGVEQYF. The CDR3 DNA reads as TGTGCCAGCAGCCTACGCCCCACGGGGGTCGAGCAGTACTTC.

V gene TRBV2 combines with J gene TRBJ2-4, with TRBD2 as a possible D gene (5 bases). The germline V gene has CDR1 SNHLY and CDR2 FYNNEI. Trimming stripped 10 bases from V and 6 bases from J, with 19 bases between. CDR3 length: 14 residues. CDR3 nucleotide sequence: TGTGCCAACTCCTCTGACGGGGTGGTAAACATTCAGTACTTC. It specifies CANSSDGVVNIQYF.

The chain employs TRBV9 and TRBJ2-7, with 7 bases identical to TRBD1. V was pared by 4 bases and J by 7 bases, with 14 bases of the junction left unmatched. Germline V lookup: CDR1 SGDLS, CDR2 YYNGEE. The CDR3 totals 15 residues. The CDR3 bases are TGTGCCAGCAGCACGATGAGTGACGGGACAGCAGAGCAGTACTTC. Residues: CASSTMSDGTAEQYF.

This chain uses TRBV7-3 with TRBJ2-1, with unresolved D. With 0 bases removed from V and 10 bases from J, the gap between germline ends came to 10 bases. Germline loops: CDR1 SGHTA, CDR2 FQGTGA. The CDR3 sequence is 13 residues long. In nucleotides, the CDR3 is TGTGCCAGCAGCTTAACCACTGAGACAGAGCAGTTCTTC. Encoded protein: CASSLTTETEQFF.